The sequence of this T cell receptor (beta chain) was determined in a study of cytomegalovirus exposure and HLA in healthy donors. Amplification used 60 Vbeta primers and 13 Jbeta primers. Measured with immunoSEQ multiplex PCR; TCRdb has only the in-frame clones, and not every one. The sample consists of 110,000 or so clones, less than 85% of them appearing once. The CDR3 has 16 residues. Germline V gene sequence: CDR1 SGHRS, CDR2 YFSETQ. General study points: Among TCR beta chains, those listed as cytomegalovirus-associated numbered about 150.

Concerning this clone: Antigen unknown.

The donors gave bone marrow, and they were healthy. The clonotype was recovered from a man aged 35-49 years in good health and CMV-seropositive. Sequenced input: PBMCs. J is TRBJ2-5 and V is TRBV5-1; a possible D gene is TRBD2 (6 bases). TRBJ2-7 explains the end of the DNA better; the J call may be wrong. CDR3 loop: CASSLGGRRESHEQYF. The DNA of the CDR3 is TGCGCCAGCAGCTTGGGAGGTAGACGGGAGAGCCACGAGCAGTACTTC.